The 7 T cell receptor beta chains in this list originate from one sample, sequenced in a study of T cells after posttransplantation cyclophosphamide. Libraries were prepared by immunoSEQ multiplex PCR; TCRdb keeps only in-frame clonotypes and omits some of them. The table records 19,000 or so clones, about 98% of them present only once. Material for sequencing was naive CD8+ T cells sorted from PBMCs. All receptors come from a man aged 35-49 years in good health, CMV-negative, and a related stem cell transplant donor.

The gene calls are TRBV27 and TRBJ2-7, with D maybe TRBD2 (5 bases). This CDR3 is built from 13 residues. The V and J ends lost 2 bases and 0 bases respectively, with 5 bases between them. Looked up from germline, CDR1 is MNHEY and CDR2 is SMNVEV (reference sequence). The DNA for the CDR3 is TGTGCCAGCAGTTTAGGACTCTCCTACGAGCAGTACTTC. Translation gives CASSLGLSYEQYF.

V usage is TRBV4-2 and J usage is TRBJ1-4; TRBD1 aligns across 9 bases. Trimming cost V 4 bases and J 5 bases; bases outside gene matches: 5. Germline V gene data show CDR1 as LGHNA and CDR2 as YNFKEQ. The CDR3 runs to 15 residues. The CDR3 here is CASSRGTGKNEKLFF. In DNA, the CDR3 is TGTGCCAGCAGCCGAGGGACAGGGAAGAATGAAAAACTGTTTTTT.

The count of this clone is one. The chain employs TRBV29-1 and TRBJ2-3; D not resolved. With 5 bases removed from V and 0 bases from J, the gap between germline ends came to 9 bases. Germline lookup yields CDR1 SQVTM and CDR2 ANQGSEA. The CDR3 length is 13 residues. CDR3 in amino acids: CSVRSTSTDTQYF. CDR3 sequence (DNA): TGCAGCGTTCGTAGCACTAGCACAGATACGCAGTATTTT.

This chain uses TRBV27 with TRBJ2-5, with D perhaps TRBD2 (6 bases). Judging by the DNA end, TRBJ2-7 fits better; the J call may be wrong. The CDR3 extends over 17 amino acids. Looked up from germline, CDR1 is MNHEY and CDR2 is SMNVEV (reference sequence). Here the CDR3 reads CASSSIQGLVSPYEQYF. The DNA for the CDR3 is TGTGCCAGCAGCTCCATCCAGGGACTGGTGAGTCCCTACGAGCAGTACTTC.

The chain employs TRBV6-5 and TRBJ1-4; D uncertain. The CDR3 contains 13 residues. Germline CDR1 MNHEY, CDR2 SVGAGI. Trimming left V 0 bases short and J 7 bases short, with 6 bases between. The DNA of the CDR3 is TGTGCCAGCAGTTACTCGATGAGTGAAAAACTGTTTTTT. This codes for CASSYSMSEKLFF.

The rearrangement uses TRBV7-6 and TRBJ2-1; D remains unclear. There are 16 residues in the CDR3. Germline V gene data show CDR1 as SGHVS and CDR2 as FNYEAQ. V was pared by 5 bases and J by 0 bases, with 14 bases between. The CDR3 DNA follows: TGTGCCAGCAGCCCCGGCGGTGGGTTCTCCTACAATGAGCAGTTCTTC. Its translation is CASSPGGGFSYNEQFF.

In DNA, the CDR3 is TGTGCCAGCAGACATGCCCTTAGCAATCAGCCCCAGCATTTT. Amino acid sequence: CASRHALSNQPQHF. The rearrangement joins TRBV6-5 to TRBJ1-5; D is ambiguous. The CDR3 has 14 amino acids. With 6 bases removed from V and 0 bases from J, the gap between germline ends came to 9 bases. Germline-derived CDR1 and CDR2 are MNHEY and SVGAGI.